This T cell receptor (beta chain) was sequenced during a study of cytomegalovirus exposure and HLA in healthy donors. It was with 60 Vbeta and 13 Jbeta primers that the PCR ran. Sequenced by immunoSEQ multiplex PCR; TCRdb stores in-frame clones only, minus some. The sample holds over 90,000 clones. Turning to this clone: The antigen remains unidentified.

The CDR3 contains 14 residues. The germline V gene encodes CDR1 LNHDA and CDR2 SQIVND (reference sequence). V was shortened by 3 bases and J by 2 bases, with 10 bases between the two germline ends. General study points: After further analysis at a later stage, 17,000 or so TCR beta sequences were associated with HLA alleles at 0.05 false discovery rate.

The receptor was derived from a man in his forties in good health and CMV-seronegative. This chain joins TRBV19 and TRBJ1-1; D possibly corresponds to TRBD1 (6 bases). Sequencing input: PBMCs. The CDR3 sequence: CASSITGSNTEAFF. CDR3 DNA sequence: TGTGCCAGTAGTATCACAGGGAGTAACACTGAAGCTTTCTTT.